Below, 18 T cell receptor beta chains from the same sample are listed, as sequenced in a study of cytomegalovirus exposure and HLA in healthy donors. The primer mix had 60 Vbeta and 13 Jbeta primers. Clones were read by immunoSEQ multiplex PCR, and TCRdb kept only the in-frame ones, dropping some. The sample has 120,000 to 150,000 clones, around 85% seen once. Sample: PBMCs. The source of these receptors is a man between 35 and 55 years old in good health and CMV-seropositive.

This chain uses TRBV6-5 with TRBJ1-5; D gene ambiguous. The CDR3 sequence is 15 residues long. V gave up 0 bases and J gave up 0 bases, with 6 bases separating them. Germline V gene data show CDR1 as MNHEY and CDR2 as SVGAGI. The DNA for the CDR3 is TGTGCCAGCAGTTACTCGCGGAATAGCAATCAGCCCCAGCATTTT. Amino acids: CASSYSRNSNQPQHF.

Only one count was recorded for this clone. The chain links TRBV5-1 to TRBJ2-1, with TRBD1 matching 7 bases. In germline, CDR1 is SGHRS, CDR2 YFSETQ. CDR3 length: 15 residues. V trimming: 2 bases; J trimming: 10 bases; junction bases outside the gene matches: 12. The CDR3 sequence: CASSFTGDPRGEQFF. DNA for the CDR3: TGCGCCAGCAGCTTCACAGGGGACCCCCGAGGCGAGCAGTTCTTC. The full variable domain, rest sourced from reference TRBV5-1 and TRBJ2-1, is KAGVTQTPRYLIKTRGQQVTLSCSPISGHRSVSWYQQTPGQGLQFLFEYFSETQRNKGNFPGRFSGRQFSNSRSEMNVSTLELGDSALYLCASSFTGDPRGEQFFGPGTRLTVL.

V gene TRBV2 combines with J gene TRBJ2-7, with 7 bases lining up with TRBD1. Looked up from germline, CDR1 is SNHLY and CDR2 is FYNNEI. V was clipped by 1 base and J by 1 base; unmatched bases: 4. The length of the CDR3 is 15 residues. In DNA, the CDR3 is TGTGCCAGCAGTGAAGGCCAGGGGGATTCCTACGAGCAGTACTTC. Translated, it gives CASSEGQGDSYEQYF.

This chain joins TRBV5-1 and TRBJ2-5; D is uncertain. The germline V gene encodes CDR1 SGHRS and CDR2 YFSETQ. Trimming removed 2 bases from V and 1 base from J, with 6 bases in between. The CDR3 is made up of 13 amino acids. The CDR3 DNA reads as TGCGCCAGCAGCTTTGGCGGCCAAGAGACCCAGTACTTC. Its protein is CASSFGGQETQYF.

V is TRBV10-3 and J is TRBJ2-7; 9 bases match TRBD1. CDR3 length equals 14 residues. Per the germline V gene, CDR1 is ENHRY and CDR2 is SYGVKD. Trimming removed 4 bases from V and 5 bases from J; junction bases left unmatched: 6. The CDR3, as DNA: TGTGCCATCAGTGTCGGACAGGGGAGTCACGAGCAGTACTTC. Encoded protein: CAISVGQGSHEQYF.

The V gene is TRBV15, the J gene TRBJ2-1, with a possible D match to TRBD1 (5 bases). Germline CDR1 and CDR2: LNHNV and YYDKDF (reference sequence). CDR3 length: 16 amino acids. V was trimmed by 3 bases and J by 1 base, leaving 13 bases between them. DNA for the CDR3: TGTGCCACCAGCAGGAAACCAGGGATATCCTACAATGAGCAGTTCTTC. Amino acids: CATSRKPGISYNEQFF.

The sample holds a few counts of this clone. The chain joins TRBV4-1 to TRBJ2-7, with 8 bases identical to TRBD2. This CDR3 has 15 amino acids. J lost 3 bases, V lost 0 bases, and 4 bases had no gene match. The germline V gene encodes CDR1 MGHRA and CDR2 YSYEKL. CDR3 DNA sequence: TGCGCCAGCAGCCAAGACCCGGGGGGGGACTACGAGCAGTACTTC. It translates to CASSQDPGGDYEQYF.

This clone appeared a few times. This rearrangement joins TRBV10-1 to TRBJ1-1, with D maybe TRBD1 (6 bases). The germline gives CDR1 WNHNN, CDR2 SYGVQD (reference sequence). The CDR3 extends over 13 amino acids. Trimming removed 7 bases from V and 0 bases from J, with 9 bases in between. The CDR3 coding sequence is TGCGCCAGCAACACAGGGATGAACACTGAAGCTTTCTTT. Translated: CASNTGMNTEAFF.

The V gene is TRBV2, the J gene TRBJ2-7, with TRBD1 matching over 8 bases. Germline V CDR1 and CDR2: SNHLY, FYNNEI. The CDR3 is 14 residues long. The V and J ends lost 5 bases and 1 base, in that order; junction bases with no gene match: 4. The CDR3 bases are TGTGCCAGCAGTTACGACAGGGGATCCTACGAGCAGTACTTC. The encoded protein is CASSYDRGSYEQYF.

The genes are TRBV5-1 and TRBJ2-7; 11 nucleotides line up with TRBD1. Germline loops: CDR1 SGHRS, CDR2 YFSETQ. V was pared by 7 bases and J by 3 bases, with 12 bases of the junction left unmatched. The CDR3 is 16 residues long. As DNA, the CDR3 is TGCGCCAGCGGGCGAAATCCGGGACAGGGGGGCTACGAGCAGTACTTC. Translation: CASGRNPGQGGYEQYF. The full variable domain, its missing parts supplied by reference TRBV5-1 and TRBJ2-7, is KAGVTQTPRYLIKTRGQQVTLSCSPISGHRSVSWYQQTPGQGLQFLFEYFSETQRNKGNFPGRFSGRQFSNSRSEMNVSTLELGDSALYLCASGRNPGQGGYEQYFGPGTRLTVT.

The chain couples TRBV7-9 to TRBJ2-1; 8 positions agree with TRBD2. This CDR3 has 17 amino acids. V lost 5 bases to trimming and J lost 7 bases; unmatched junction nucleotides: 16. Germline V gene data show CDR1 as SEHNR and CDR2 as FQNEAQ (reference sequence). The chain's CDR3 is CASSTPPRGGPLNEQFF. CDR3 coding DNA: TGTGCCAGCAGCACACCACCTCGGGGGGGGCCATTGAATGAGCAGTTCTTC.

The CDR3 reads CASSEQGGNTEAFF. The CDR3 DNA reads TGTGCCAGCAGTGAGCAGGGAGGGAACACTGAAGCTTTCTTT. J is TRBJ1-1 and V is TRBV2; D possibly corresponds to TRBD1 (5 bases). The CDR3 extends over 14 amino acids. Germline V gives CDR1 SNHLY, CDR2 FYNNEI. The ends were cut back, 3 bases at V and 1 base at J, with 9 bases in the middle. The variable domain in full, completed from reference TRBV2 and TRBJ1-1, reads EPEVTQTPSHQVTQMGQEVILRCVPISNHLYFYWYRQILGQKVEFLVSFYNNEISEKSEIFDDQFSVERPDGSNFTLKIRSTKLEDSAMYFCASSEQGGNTEAFFGQGTRLTVV.

The sample holds a few counts of this clone. The chain couples TRBV6-4 to TRBJ2-1, with D hard to call. Germline V gives CDR1 MRHNA, CDR2 SNTAGT. This CDR3 contains 14 residues. V lost 6 bases and J 0 bases, leaving 9 bases between the germline ends. CDR3 DNA sequence: TGTGCCAGCAGCCTAGATAGCTCCTACAATGAGCAGTTCTTC. This codes for CASSLDSSYNEQFF.

The chain recombines TRBV30 with TRBJ1-2; a possible D gene is TRBD1 (5 bases). Trimming removed 3 bases from V and 3 bases from J, with 11 bases in between. The CDR3 runs to 13 residues. CDR1 GTSNPN and CDR2 SVGIG come from the germline V gene (reference sequence). In DNA, the CDR3 is TGTGCCTGGAGACGGGGGTATTACTATGGCTACACCTTC. Translated: CAWRRGYYYGYTF. The whole variable domain, filled in from reference TRBV30 and TRBJ1-2, reads SQTIHQWPATLVQPVGSPLSLECTVEGTSNPNLYWYRQAAGRGLQLLFYSVGIGQISSEVPQNLSASRPQDRQFILSSKKLLLSDSGFYLCAWRRGYYYGYTFGSGTRLTVV.

The chain recombines TRBV7-6 with TRBJ1-5; possibly TRBD1 for D (6 bases). The V and J ends lost 5 bases and 5 bases respectively, with 13 bases between them. The CDR3 runs to 14 residues. Per the germline V gene, CDR1 is SGHVS and CDR2 is FNYEAQ. CDR3 DNA sequence: TGTGCCAGCAGCAAGGAACAGGGTTATCAGCCCCAGCATTTT. Its protein product is CASSKEQGYQPQHF.

The rearrangement links TRBV30 to TRBJ1-5, with 9 bases matching TRBD1. There are 14 residues in the CDR3. After removal of 5 bases from V and 0 bases from J, the junction contained 2 bases not matched to a gene. Germline V CDR1 and CDR2: GTSNPN, SVGIG (reference sequence). CDR3 coding DNA: TGTGCCTGGGGGACAGGGATTAGCAATCAGCCCCAGCATTTT. Translation: CAWGTGISNQPQHF.

The V gene is TRBV9, the J gene TRBJ1-2, with D uncertain. CDR1 is SGDLS and CDR2 is YYNGEE in the germline V gene. V was clipped by 4 bases and J by 2 bases, with 12 bases between them. The CDR3 loop spans 14 amino acids. The CDR3 DNA reads as TGTGCCAGCAGCCTGGAGGTCTACAACTATGGCTACACCTTC. Translated: CASSLEVYNYGYTF.

The V gene is TRBV7-3, the J gene TRBJ2-5; D is perhaps TRBD2 (5 bases). CDR1 and CDR2 (germline): SGHTA, FQGTGA. V was shortened by 1 base and J by 4 bases, with 10 bases between the two germline ends. The CDR3 contains 14 residues. The CDR3: CASSLMGAGETQYF. The CDR3 DNA follows: TGTGCCAGCAGCTTAATGGGCGCGGGAGAGACCCAGTACTTC.